A single TCR beta chain is shown here with its context. These data come from a study of control samples from healthy donors and cancer patients. V lost 5 bases and J lost 7, with 14 bases in between. This CDR3 comprises 13 residues. Germline CDR1 is SGHVS and CDR2 is FQNEAQ. TCRdb's copy holds only in-frame clones and misses some; the assay was immunoSEQ multiplex PCR. The data show 50,000 to 75,000 clones, roughly 89% seen once. The source of this sequence is a man aged 55-75 years with colorectal cancer. The sequencing input was PBMCs. The chain couples TRBV7-8 to TRBJ1-1; possible D gene TRBD1, 5 bases. The CDR3 DNA is TGTGCCAGCAGCCTAGGCCGGGGGGTTGAAGCTTTCTTT. Its translation is CASSLGRGVEAFF. Filled out from reference TRBV7-8 and TRBJ1-1, the complete variable domain reads GAGVSQSPRYKVAKRGQDVALRCDPISGHVSLFWYQQALGQGPEFLTYFQNEAQLDKSGLPSDRFFAERPEGSVSTLKIQRTQQEDSAVYLCASSLGRGVEAFFGQGTRLTVV.